This paragraph reports one T cell receptor (beta chain). What it binds is unknown. Collection of blood occurred at baseline, at cycle 4 day 1, and at cycle 7 day 1. Data came from immunoSEQ multiplex PCR; TCRdb stores just in-frame clones and leaves some out. The sample carries about 40,000 clones, about 82% recorded once. The CDR3 contains 15 residues. Trimming removed 6 bases at V and 2 bases at J, with 16 bases between. Germline-derived CDR1 and CDR2 are SGHVS and FNYEAQ. The data were taken from a study of OX40 agonist ivuxolimab in advanced cancers. Overall study context: Cohort: more than 75% men, mean age approximately 66, aged roughly 23 to 90.

Broader study findings: Specificity for antigen went undetermined in the expanded peripheral T cells. There were, on average, more expanded clones in CD8+ T cells than in CD4+.

The V and J genes are TRBV7-6 and TRBJ2-5; D unresolved. This material consisted of CD4+ or CD8+ T cells sorted from blood, taken in a trial of the OX40 agonist ivuxolimab. This TCR was sampled from an adult with an advanced solid tumor such as melanoma, head and neck, liver or kidney cancer. The CDR3, as DNA: TGTGCCAGCAGTTCTAGGAGATCATTGCAAGAGACCCAGTACTTC. This gives the protein CASSSRRSLQETQYF.